The clone carrying this T cell receptor (beta chain) was counted only a few times. Antigen specificity is unknown. These data are taken from a study of regulatory T cells in long-lasting Graves disease. The CDR3 loop spans 15 amino acids. Germline loops: CDR1 SGHTA, CDR2 FQGNSA. V lost 5 bases to trimming and J lost 10 bases; unmatched junction nucleotides: 11. Construction of the TCR beta libraries employed iRepertoire HTBI primers in conjunction with Arm-PCR of CDR3 regions. TCRdb called the multiplex PCR reads again in MiXCR, with one record for every CDR3 protein. The repertoire includes roughly 420,000 distinct CDR3 sequences, over 15% of them detected once, and around 23% sits in the top ten. Study-level results: Possibly, too few samples lowered accuracy.

The time point: newly diagnosed GD, antithyroid drugs for less than 3 months. Following extraction of RNA from PBMCs, that RNA was used to make the TCR library. The sample also formed part of further work on T cells in Graves' hyperthyroidism and ophthalmopathy. That paper adds: Ophthalmopathy, as predicted by the model, came a median approximately 6.5 months after the prediction.

V usage is TRBV7-2 and J usage is TRBJ1-5, with TRBD1 matching 10 bases. This clonotype was sampled from a woman in her late teens or twenties with Graves disease. This specimen consisted of peripheral blood mononuclear cells (PBMCs), obtained at new diagnosis, from a patient treated with antithyroid drugs. The CDR3 spells CASSSRQGAEGPQHF. The CDR3 region has the DNA TGTGCCAGCAGCAGTCGACAGGGGGCGGAGGGCCCCCAGCATTTT.